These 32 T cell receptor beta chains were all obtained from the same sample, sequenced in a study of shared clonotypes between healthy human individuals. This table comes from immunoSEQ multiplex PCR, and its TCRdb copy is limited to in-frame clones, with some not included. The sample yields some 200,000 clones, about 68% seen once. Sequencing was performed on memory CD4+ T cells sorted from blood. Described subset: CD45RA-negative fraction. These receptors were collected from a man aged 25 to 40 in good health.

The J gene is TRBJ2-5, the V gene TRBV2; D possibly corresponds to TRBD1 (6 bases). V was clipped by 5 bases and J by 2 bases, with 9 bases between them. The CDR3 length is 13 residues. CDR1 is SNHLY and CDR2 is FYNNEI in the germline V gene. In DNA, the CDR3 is TGTGCCAGCAGTCGGGACATTCAAGAGACCCAGTACTTC. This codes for CASSRDIQETQYF.

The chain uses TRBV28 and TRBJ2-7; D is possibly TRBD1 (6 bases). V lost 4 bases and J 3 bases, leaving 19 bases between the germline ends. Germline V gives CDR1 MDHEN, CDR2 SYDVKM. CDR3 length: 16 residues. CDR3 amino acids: CASSSSGTRGDYEQYF. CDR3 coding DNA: TGTGCCAGCAGTTCCTCCGGGACAAGAGGAGACTACGAGCAGTACTTC.

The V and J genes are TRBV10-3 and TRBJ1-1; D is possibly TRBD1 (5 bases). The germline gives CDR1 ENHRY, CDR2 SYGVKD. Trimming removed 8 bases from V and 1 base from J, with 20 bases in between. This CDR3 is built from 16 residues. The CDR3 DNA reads TGTGCCATCGGAAACGGGGAGGGGTTGTCGAACACTGAAGCTTTCTTT. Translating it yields CAIGNGEGLSNTEAFF.

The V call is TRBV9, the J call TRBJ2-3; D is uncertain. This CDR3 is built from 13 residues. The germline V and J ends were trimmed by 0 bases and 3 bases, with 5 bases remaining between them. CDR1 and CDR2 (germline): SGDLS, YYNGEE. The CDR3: CASSVAPTDTQYF. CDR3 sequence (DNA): TGTGCCAGCAGCGTAGCCCCGACAGATACGCAGTATTTT.

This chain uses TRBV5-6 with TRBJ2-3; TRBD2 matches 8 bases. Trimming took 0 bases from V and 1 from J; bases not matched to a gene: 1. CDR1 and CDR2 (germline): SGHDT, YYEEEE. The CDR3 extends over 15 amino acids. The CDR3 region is CASSLETSGTDTQYF. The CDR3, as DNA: TGTGCCAGCAGCTTGGAGACTAGCGGCACAGATACGCAGTATTTT.

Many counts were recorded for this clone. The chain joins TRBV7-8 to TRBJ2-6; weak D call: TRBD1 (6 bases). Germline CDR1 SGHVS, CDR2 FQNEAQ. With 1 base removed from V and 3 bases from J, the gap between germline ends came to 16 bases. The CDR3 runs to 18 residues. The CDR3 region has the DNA TGTGCCAGCAGCTTAGGTAGTTTGAGGGGGAGTGGGGCCAACGTCCTGACTTTC. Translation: CASSLGSLRGSGANVLTF.

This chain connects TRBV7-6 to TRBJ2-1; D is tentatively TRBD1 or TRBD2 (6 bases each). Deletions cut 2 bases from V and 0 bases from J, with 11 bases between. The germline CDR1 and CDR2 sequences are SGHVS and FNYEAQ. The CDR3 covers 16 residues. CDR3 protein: CASSLRGEFSYNEQFF. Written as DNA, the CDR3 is TGTGCCAGCAGCTTAAGGGGGGAATTCTCCTACAATGAGCAGTTCTTC.

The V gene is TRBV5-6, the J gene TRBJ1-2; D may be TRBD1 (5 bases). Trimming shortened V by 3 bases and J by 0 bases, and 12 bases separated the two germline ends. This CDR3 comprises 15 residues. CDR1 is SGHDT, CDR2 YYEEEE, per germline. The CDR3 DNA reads TGTGCCAGCAGCTGGGAGACAGAAGCTAACTATGGCTACACCTTC. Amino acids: CASSWETEANYGYTF. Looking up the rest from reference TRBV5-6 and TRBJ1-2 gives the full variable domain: DAGVTQSPTHLIKTRGQQVTLRCSPKSGHDTVSWYQQALGQGPQFIFQYYEEEERQRGNFPDRFSGHQFPNYSSELNVNALLLGDSALYLCASSWETEANYGYTFGSGTRLTVV.

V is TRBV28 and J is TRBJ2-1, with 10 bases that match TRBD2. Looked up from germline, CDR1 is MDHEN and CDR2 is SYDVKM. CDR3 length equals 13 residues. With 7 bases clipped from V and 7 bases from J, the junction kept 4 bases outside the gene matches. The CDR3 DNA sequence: TGTGCCAGCAAATCTAGCGGGAGTAATGAGCAGTTCTTC. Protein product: CASKSSGSNEQFF. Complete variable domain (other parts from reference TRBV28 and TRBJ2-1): DVKVTQSSRYLVKRTGEKVFLECVQDMDHENMFWYRQDPGLGLRLIYFSYDVKMKEKGDIPEGYSVSREKKERFSLILESASTNQTSMYLCASKSSGSNEQFFGPGTRLTVL.

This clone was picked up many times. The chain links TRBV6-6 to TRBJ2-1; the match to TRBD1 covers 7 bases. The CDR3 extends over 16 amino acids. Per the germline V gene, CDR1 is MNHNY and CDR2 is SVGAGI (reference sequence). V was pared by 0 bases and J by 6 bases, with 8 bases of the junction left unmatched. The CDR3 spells CASSYSGRGTSNEQFF. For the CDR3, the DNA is TGTGCCAGCAGTTACTCGGGCAGGGGGACGAGCAATGAGCAGTTCTTC.

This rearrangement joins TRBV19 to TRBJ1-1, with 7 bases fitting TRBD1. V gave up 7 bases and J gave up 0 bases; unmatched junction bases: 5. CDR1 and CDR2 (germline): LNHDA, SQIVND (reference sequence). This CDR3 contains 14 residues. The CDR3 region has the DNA TGTGCCAGTATAGGGGGCAACCTGAACACTGAAGCTTTCTTT. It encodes CASIGGNLNTEAFF.

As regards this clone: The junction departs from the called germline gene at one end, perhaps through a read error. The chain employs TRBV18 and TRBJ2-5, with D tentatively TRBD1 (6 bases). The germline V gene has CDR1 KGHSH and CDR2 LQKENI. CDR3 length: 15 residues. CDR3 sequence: CASSQMTGYQATQYF. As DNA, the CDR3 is TGTGCCAGCTCACAAATGACAGGCTATCAAGCGACCCAGTACTTC.

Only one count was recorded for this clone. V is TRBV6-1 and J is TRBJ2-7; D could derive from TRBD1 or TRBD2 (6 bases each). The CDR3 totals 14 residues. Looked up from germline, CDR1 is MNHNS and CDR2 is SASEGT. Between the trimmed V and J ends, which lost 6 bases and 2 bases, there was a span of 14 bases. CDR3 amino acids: CASSTGGGPYEQYF. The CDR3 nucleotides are TGTGCCAGCAGCACCGGGGGCGGTCCCTACGAGCAGTACTTC.

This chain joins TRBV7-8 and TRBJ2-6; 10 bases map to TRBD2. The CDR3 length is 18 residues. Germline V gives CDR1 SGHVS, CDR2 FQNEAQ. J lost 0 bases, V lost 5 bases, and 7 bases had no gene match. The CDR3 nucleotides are TGTGCCAGCAGCCCCTTTTTAGCGGGAGGCTCTGGGGCCAACGTCCTGACTTTC. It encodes CASSPFLAGGSGANVLTF.

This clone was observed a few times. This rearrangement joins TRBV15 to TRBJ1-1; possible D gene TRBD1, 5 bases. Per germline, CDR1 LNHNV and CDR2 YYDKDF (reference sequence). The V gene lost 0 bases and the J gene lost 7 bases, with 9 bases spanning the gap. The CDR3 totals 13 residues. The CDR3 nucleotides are TGTGCCACCAGCAGAGATTTGGGGGGTGAAGCTTTCTTT. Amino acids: CATSRDLGGEAFF.

DNA of the CDR3: TGTGCCAGCAGTTTTAGCGGGAGGGCCAATGAGCAGTTCTTC. It is translated as CASSFSGRANEQFF. The rearrangement joins TRBV7-2 to TRBJ2-1; 11 nucleotides align to TRBD2. Per the germline V gene, CDR1 is SGHTA and CDR2 is FQGNSA. After removal of 6 bases from V and 6 bases from J, the junction contained 4 bases not matched to a gene. This CDR3 spans 14 amino acids.

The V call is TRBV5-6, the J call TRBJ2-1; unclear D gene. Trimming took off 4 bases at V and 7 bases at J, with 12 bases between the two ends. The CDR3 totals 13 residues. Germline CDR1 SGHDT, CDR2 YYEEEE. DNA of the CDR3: TGTGCCAGCAGCGTCGCAATCTGGAATGAGCAGTTCTTC. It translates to CASSVAIWNEQFF.

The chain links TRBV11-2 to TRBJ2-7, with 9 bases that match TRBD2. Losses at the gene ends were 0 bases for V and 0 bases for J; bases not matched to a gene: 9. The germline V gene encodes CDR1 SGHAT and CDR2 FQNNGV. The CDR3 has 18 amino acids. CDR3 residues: CASSLDFGWTSDSYEQYF. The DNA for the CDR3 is TGTGCCAGCAGCTTAGATTTCGGATGGACTAGCGACTCCTACGAGCAGTACTTC.

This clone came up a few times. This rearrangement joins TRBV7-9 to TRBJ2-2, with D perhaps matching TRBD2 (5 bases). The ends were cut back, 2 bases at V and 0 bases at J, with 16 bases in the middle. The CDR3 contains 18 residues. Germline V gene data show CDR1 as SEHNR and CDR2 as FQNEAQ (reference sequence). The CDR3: CASSLSRQLDPNTGELFF. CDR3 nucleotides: TGTGCCAGCAGCTTATCGAGACAACTAGACCCGAACACCGGGGAGCTGTTTTTT.

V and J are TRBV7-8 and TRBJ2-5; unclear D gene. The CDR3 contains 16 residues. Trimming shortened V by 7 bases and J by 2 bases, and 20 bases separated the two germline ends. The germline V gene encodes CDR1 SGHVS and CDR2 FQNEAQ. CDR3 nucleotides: TGTGCCAGCACGAATGGACGTGACTCGCCTCAAGAGACCCAGTACTTC. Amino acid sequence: CASTNGRDSPQETQYF.

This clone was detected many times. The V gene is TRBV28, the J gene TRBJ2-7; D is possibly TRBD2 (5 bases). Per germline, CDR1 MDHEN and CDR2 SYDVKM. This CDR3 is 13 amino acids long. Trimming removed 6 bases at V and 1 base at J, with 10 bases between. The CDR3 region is CASRRGPSYEQYF. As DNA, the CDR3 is TGTGCCAGCAGACGAGGGCCTTCCTACGAGCAGTACTTC.

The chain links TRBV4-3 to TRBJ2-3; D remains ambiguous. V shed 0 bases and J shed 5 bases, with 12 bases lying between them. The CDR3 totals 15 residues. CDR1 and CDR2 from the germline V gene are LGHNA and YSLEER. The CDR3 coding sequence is TGCGCCAGCAGCCAAGATTTAATAGTAAGAGATACGCAGTATTTT. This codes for CASSQDLIVRDTQYF.

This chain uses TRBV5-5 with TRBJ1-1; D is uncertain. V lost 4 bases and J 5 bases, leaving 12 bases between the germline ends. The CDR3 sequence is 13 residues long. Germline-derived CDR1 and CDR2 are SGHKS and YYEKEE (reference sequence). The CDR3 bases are TGTGCCAGCAGCGAAATGGGTGGGACTGAAGCTTTCTTT. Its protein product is CASSEMGGTEAFF.

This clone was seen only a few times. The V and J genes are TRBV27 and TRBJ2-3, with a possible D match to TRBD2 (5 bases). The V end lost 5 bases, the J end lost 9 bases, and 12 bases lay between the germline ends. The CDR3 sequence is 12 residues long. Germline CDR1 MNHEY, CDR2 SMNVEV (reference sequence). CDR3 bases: TGTGCCAGCAGTCTCCGGGGAGTAACGCAGTATTTT. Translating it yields CASSLRGVTQYF.

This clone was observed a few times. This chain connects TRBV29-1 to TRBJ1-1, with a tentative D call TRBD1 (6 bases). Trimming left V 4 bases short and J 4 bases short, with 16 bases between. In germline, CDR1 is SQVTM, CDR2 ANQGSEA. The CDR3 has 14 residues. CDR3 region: CSVVRGAESTEAFF. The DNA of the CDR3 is TGCAGCGTTGTTAGGGGGGCCGAGAGCACTGAAGCTTTCTTT.

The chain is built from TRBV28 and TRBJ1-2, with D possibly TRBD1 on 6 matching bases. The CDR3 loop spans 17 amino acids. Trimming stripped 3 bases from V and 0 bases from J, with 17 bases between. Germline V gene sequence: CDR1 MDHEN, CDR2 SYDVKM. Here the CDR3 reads CASSFLLDRKANYGYTF. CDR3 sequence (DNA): TGTGCCAGCAGTTTCCTGCTAGACAGGAAGGCTAACTATGGCTACACCTTC.

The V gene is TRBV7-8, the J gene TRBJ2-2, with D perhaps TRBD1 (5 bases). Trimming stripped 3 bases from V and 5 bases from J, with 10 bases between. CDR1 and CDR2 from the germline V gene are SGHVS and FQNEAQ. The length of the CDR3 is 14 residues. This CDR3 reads CASSLGRATGELFF. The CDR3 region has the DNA TGTGCCAGCAGCTTGGGCAGGGCGACCGGGGAGCTGTTTTTT.

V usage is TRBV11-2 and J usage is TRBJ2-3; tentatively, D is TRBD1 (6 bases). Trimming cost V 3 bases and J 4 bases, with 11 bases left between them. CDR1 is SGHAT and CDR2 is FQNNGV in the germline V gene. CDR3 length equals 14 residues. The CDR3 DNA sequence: TGTGCCAGCAGCTTGCCAGGGGCAGCAGATACGCAGTATTTT. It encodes CASSLPGAADTQYF.

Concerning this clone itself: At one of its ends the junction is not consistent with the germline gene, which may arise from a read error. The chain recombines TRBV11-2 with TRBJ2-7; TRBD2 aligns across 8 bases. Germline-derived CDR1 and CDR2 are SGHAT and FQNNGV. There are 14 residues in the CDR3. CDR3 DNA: TGTGCCAGCAGCTTAGGGACTAGCTCCCACGAGCAGTACTTC. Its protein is CASSLGTSSHEQYF. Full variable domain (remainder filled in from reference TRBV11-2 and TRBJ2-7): EAGVAQSPRYKIIEKRQSVAFWCNPISGHATLYWYQQILGQGPKLLIQFQNNGVVDDSQLPKDRFSAERLKGVDSTLKIQPAKLEDSAVYLCASSLGTSSHEQYFGPGTRLTVT.

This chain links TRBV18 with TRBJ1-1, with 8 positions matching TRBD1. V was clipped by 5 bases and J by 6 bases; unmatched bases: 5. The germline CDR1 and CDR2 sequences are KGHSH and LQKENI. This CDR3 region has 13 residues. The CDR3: CASSSDRGAEAFF. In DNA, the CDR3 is TGTGCCAGCTCAAGCGACAGGGGAGCTGAAGCTTTCTTT.

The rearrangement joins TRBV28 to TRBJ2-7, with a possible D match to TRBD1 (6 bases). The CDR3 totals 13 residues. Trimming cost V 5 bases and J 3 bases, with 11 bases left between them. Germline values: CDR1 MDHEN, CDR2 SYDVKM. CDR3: CASSGTRFYEQYF. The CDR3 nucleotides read TGTGCCAGCAGTGGGACACGATTCTACGAGCAGTACTTC.

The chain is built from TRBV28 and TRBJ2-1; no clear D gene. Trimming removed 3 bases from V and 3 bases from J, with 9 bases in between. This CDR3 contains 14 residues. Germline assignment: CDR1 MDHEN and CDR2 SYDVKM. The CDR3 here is CASSFGGVYNEQFF. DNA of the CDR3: TGTGCCAGCAGTTTTGGCGGAGTCTACAATGAGCAGTTCTTC.